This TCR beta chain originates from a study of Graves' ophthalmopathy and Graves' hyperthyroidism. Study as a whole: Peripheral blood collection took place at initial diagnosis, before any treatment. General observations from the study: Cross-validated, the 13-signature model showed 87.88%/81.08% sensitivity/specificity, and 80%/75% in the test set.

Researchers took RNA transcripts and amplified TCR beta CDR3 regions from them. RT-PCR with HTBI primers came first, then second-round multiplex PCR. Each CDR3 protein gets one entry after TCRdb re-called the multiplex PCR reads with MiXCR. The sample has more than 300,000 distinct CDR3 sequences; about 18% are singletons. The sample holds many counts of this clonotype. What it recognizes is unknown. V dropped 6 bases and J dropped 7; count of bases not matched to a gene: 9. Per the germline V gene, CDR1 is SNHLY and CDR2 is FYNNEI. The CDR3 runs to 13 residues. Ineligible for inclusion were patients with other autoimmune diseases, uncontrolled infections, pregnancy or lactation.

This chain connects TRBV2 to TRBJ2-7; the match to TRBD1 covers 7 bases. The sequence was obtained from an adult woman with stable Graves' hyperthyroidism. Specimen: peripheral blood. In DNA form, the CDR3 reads TGTGCCAGCAGCGCCCTCGGACAGGCGGAGCAGTACTTC. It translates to CASSALGQAEQYF.